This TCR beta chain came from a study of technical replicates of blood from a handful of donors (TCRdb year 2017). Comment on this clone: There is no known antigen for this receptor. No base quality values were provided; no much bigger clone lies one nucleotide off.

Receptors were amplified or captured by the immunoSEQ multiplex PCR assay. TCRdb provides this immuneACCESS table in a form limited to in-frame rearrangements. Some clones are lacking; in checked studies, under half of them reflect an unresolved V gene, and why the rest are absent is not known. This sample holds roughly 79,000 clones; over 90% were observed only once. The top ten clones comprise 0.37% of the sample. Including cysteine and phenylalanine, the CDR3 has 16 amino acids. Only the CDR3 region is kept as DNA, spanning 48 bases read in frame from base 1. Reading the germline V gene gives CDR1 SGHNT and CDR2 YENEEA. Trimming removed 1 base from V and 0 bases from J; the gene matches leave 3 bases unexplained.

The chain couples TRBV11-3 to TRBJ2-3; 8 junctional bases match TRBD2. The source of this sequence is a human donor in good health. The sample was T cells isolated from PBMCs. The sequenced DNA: TGTGCCAGCAGCTTAGGGACTAGCCCTAGCACAGATACGCAGTATTTT. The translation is CASSLGTSPSTDTQYF.